The rows below give T cell receptor beta chains drawn from one sample of a study of T cells in Graves' hyperthyroidism and ophthalmopathy. TCRdb reanalysed the multiplex PCR reads using MiXCR and keeps one entry per CDR3 protein. Here the sample spans under 650,000 distinct CDR3 sequences, around 15% being singletons. The specimen sequenced was blood. All receptors come from a woman aged 25 to 45 with Graves' hyperthyroidism. Both conserved end residues are part of each CDR3. A D gene is named only where the DNA matches it firmly. Not all rows give a size; the values are once, few, many and, for expanded clones, a class.

j_gene	d_gene	abundance	len	v_gene	CDR3aa	CDR3nt
TRBJ1-1	NA	few	12	TRBV30	CAWNLLGGEAFF	TGTGCCTGGAACCTACTGGGTGGTGAAGCTTTCTTT
TRBJ2-7	TRBD2	few	13	TRBV6-1	CASGGAISYEQYF	TGTGCTTCGGGGGGGGCAATCTCCTACGAGCAGTACTTC
TRBJ2-7	TRBD1	NA	13	TRBV12-3/TRBV12-4	CASSLIQGAEQYF	TGTGCCAGCAGTTTGATACAGGGGGCAGAGCAGTACTTC
TRBJ2-1	TRBD2	many	15	TRBV20-1	CSAIPLGGSNNEQFF	TGCAGTGCTATCCCCCTGGGAGGGAGCAACAATGAGCAGTTCTTC
TRBJ2-3	TRBD1	NA	15	TRBV29-1	CSVEETGGASDTQYF	TGCAGCGTTGAGGAAACAGGGGGCGCGTCAGATACGCAGTATTTT
TRBJ2-1	TRBD1	few	16	TRBV7-3	CASSPEQGWGFHEQFF	TGTGCCAGCAGCCCAGAACAGGGGTGGGGGTTCCATGAGCAGTTCTTC
TRBJ1-1	NA	many	14	TRBV28	CASSLRAGGTEAFF	TGTGCCAGCAGTTTAAGGGCCGGAGGGACTGAAGCTTTCTTT
TRBJ2-7	NA	NA	13	TRBV2	CASSVRRDNEQYF	TGTGCCAGCAGTGTGAGAAGGGACAATGAGCAGTACTTC
TRBJ2-7	NA	few	12	TRBV30	CAWSGRNYEQYF	TGTGCCTGGAGTGGAAGAAACTACGAGCAGTACTTC
TRBJ2-2	NA	few	18	TRBV7-6	CASSLPVTGTPNTGELFF	TGTGCCAGCAGCCTACCCGTGACCGGGACGCCGAACACCGGGGAGCTGTTTTTT
TRBJ1-3	NA	NA	15	TRBV2	CASSGILISGNTIYF	TGTGCCAGCAGTGGGATCTTGATCTCTGGAAACACCATATATTTT
TRBJ2-2	TRBD2	NA	17	TRBV7-2	CASSLPAGGPGTGELFF	TGTGCCAGCAGCTTACCCGCGGGAGGGCCGGGTACCGGGGAGCTGTTTTTT
TRBJ2-5	TRBD2	many	14	TRBV12-3/TRBV12-4	CASSLGGGVGTQYF	TGTGCCAGCAGTTTAGGGGGAGGGGTGGGGACCCAGTACTTC
TRBJ1-5	NA	few	13	TRBV15	CATSRDSGQPQHF	TGTGCCACCAGCAGAGATAGTGGTCAGCCCCAGCATTTT
TRBJ2-7	NA	few	15	TRBV4-2	CASSSSYTSSYEQYF	TGTGCCAGCAGCTCTTCCTATACTTCTTCCTACGAGCAGTACTTC
TRBJ1-3	NA	few	12	TRBV28	CASMRQTHTIYF	TGTGCCAGCATGCGACAGACTCACACCATATATTTT
TRBJ2-7	NA	many	14	TRBV11-2	CASSLGTPPYEQYF	TGTGCCAGCAGCTTGGGGACTCCACCCTACGAGCAGTACTTC
TRBJ2-1	TRBD2	few	17	TRBV11-3	CASSLMGLGGAYNEQFF	TGTGCCAGCAGCTTAATGGGACTAGGAGGCGCCTACAATGAGCAGTTCTTC
TRBJ1-1	TRBD1	many	14	TRBV19	CASKIQGMNTEAFF	TGTGCCAGTAAAATACAGGGGATGAACACTGAAGCTTTCTTT
TRBJ1-5	TRBD1	many	15	TRBV27	CASSLSDRVGQPQHF	TGTGCCAGCAGTTTATCGGACAGGGTGGGTCAGCCCCAGCATTTT
TRBJ2-1	NA	few	14	TRBV28	CASSSRGIYNEQFF	TGTGCCAGCAGTTCGCGCGGGATTTACAATGAGCAGTTCTTC
TRBJ1-5	NA	NA	15	TRBV7-2	CASSSSGSAIQPQHF	TGTGCCAGCAGCTCTTCAGGGTCCGCCATTCAGCCCCAGCATTTT
TRBJ2-5	TRBD1	many	16	TRBV13	CASSLGGGRGQETQYF	TGTGCCAGCAGCTTAGGCGGTGGCAGGGGGCAAGAGACCCAGTACTTC
TRBJ1-6	NA	few	18	TRBV11-3	CASSPALESTFLNSPLHF	TGTGCCAGCAGCCCCGCGTTGGAATCGACCTTCCTTAATTCACCCCTCCACTTT
TRBJ1-5	NA	NA	13	TRBV6-1	CASDGYSNQPQHF	TGTGCCAGTGACGGTTATAGCAATCAGCCCCAGCATTTT
TRBJ1-5	NA	many	16	TRBV2	CASSGFGAGDNQPQHF	TGTGCCAGCAGTGGGTTTGGGGCAGGCGACAATCAGCCCCAGCATTTT
TRBJ2-2	NA	few	15	TRBV5-1	CASSYRASNTGELFF	TGCGCCAGCAGCTACCGGGCCTCGAACACCGGGGAGCTGTTTTTT